This TCR beta chain derives from a study of blood T cell repertoires in COVID-19. About the study: Both acute and convalescent COVID-19 samples were obtained from the United States, Italy and Spain. T cells, B-cell-depleted T cells, or PBMCs supplied cDNA or gDNA.

Germline CDR1 reads MGHDK; CDR2 reads SYGVNS. The CDR3 is 13 residues long. With 4 bases removed from V and 9 bases from J, the gap between germline ends came to 10 bases. This clone appeared once. Original analysis: Using reference gene primer amplification, nucleated cell counts were estimated. Generated by immunoSEQ multiplex PCR, the TCRdb table keeps only in-frame clones and is missing some. V and J calls and clone size are those listed in that table; D and trimming were worked out from the DNA. Among 130,000 to 150,000 clones listed, approximately 80% were seen once. The clonotype was recovered from a human donor in a cohort sampled during active COVID-19. Sequences were obtained from peripheral blood. The J gene is TRBJ1-6, the V gene TRBV25-1; D remains unclear. CDR3 loop: CASSGISGSPLHF. The CDR3 DNA follows: TGTGCCAGCAGTGGGATTTCGGGTTCACCCCTCCACTTT.